The TCR beta chain described here comes from a study of blood T cell repertoires in COVID-19. V lost 3 bases, J lost 6 bases, and 10 bases stayed unmatched. There are 15 residues in the CDR3. Germline CDR1 and CDR2: SGDLS and YYNGEE. Authors' analysis steps: It was from reference gene primer amplification that nucleated cell counts were estimated. The table came from immunoSEQ multiplex PCR; TCRdb's copy has only in-frame clones and leaves some out. The DNA was the basis for D and trimming; V, J and clone size are from that table. The table lists around 100,000 clones, roughly 87% of them singletons. Sequencing input: peripheral blood. The chain joins TRBV9 to TRBJ2-7, with 9 bases fitting TRBD1. The TCR originated in a human donor in a cohort sampled during active COVID-19. This CDR3 reads CASSAGDREVIEQYF. The CDR3 coding sequence is TGTGCCAGCAGCGCTGGGGACAGGGAGGTAATCGAGCAGTACTTC.